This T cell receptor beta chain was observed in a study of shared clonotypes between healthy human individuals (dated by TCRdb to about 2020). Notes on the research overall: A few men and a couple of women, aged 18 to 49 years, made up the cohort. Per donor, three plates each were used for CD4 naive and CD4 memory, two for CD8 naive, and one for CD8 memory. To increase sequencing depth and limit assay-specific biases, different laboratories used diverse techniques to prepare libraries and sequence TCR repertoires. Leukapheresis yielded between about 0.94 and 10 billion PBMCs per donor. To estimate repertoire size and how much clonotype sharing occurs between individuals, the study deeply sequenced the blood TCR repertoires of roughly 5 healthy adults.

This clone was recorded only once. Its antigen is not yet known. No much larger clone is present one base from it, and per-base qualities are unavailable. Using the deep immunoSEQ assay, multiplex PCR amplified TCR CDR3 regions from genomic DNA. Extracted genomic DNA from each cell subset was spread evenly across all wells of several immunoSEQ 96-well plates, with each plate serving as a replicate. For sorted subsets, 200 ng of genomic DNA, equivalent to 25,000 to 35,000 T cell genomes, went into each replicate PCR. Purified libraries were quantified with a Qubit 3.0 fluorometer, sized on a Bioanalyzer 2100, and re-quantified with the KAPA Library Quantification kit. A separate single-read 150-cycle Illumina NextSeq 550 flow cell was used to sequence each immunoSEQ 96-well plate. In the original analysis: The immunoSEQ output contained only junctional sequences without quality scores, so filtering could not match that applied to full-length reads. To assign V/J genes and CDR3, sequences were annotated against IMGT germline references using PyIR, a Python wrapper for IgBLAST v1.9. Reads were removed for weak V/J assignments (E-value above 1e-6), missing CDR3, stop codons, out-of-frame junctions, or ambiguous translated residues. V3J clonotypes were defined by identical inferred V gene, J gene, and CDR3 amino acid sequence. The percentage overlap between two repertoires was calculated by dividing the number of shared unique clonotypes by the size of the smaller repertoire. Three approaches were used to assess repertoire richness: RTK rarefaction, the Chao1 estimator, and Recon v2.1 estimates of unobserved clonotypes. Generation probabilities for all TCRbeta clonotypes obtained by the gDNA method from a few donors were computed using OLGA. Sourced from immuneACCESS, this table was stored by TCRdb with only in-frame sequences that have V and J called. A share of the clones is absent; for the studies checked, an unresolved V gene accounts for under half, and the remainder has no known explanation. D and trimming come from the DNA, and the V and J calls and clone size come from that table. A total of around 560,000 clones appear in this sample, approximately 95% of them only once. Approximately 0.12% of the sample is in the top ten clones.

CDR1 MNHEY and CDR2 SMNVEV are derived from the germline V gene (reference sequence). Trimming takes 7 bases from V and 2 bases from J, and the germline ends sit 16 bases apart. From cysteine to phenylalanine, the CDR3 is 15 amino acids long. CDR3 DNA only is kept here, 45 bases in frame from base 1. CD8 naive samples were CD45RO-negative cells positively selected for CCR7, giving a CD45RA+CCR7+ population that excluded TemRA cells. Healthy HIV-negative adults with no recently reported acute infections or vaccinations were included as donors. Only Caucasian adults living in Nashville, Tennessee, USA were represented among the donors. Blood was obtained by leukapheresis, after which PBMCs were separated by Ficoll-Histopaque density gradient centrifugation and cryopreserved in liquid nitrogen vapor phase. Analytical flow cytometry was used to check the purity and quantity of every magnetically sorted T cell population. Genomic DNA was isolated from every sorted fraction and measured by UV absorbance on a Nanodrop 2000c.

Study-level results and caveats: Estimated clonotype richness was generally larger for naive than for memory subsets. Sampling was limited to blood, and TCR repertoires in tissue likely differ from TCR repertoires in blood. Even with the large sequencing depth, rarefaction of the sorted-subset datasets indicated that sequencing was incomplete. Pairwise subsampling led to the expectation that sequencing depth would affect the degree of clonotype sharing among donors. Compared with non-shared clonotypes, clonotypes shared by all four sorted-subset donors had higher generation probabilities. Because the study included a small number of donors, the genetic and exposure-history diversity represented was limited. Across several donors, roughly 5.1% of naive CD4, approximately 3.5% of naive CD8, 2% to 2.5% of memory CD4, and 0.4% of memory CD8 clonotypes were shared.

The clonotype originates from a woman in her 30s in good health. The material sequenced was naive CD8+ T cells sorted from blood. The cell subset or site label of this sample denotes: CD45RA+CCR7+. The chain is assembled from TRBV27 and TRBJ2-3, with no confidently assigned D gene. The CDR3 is CASNPVRGFTDTQYF. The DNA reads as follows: TGTGCCAGCAACCCTGTTCGCGGATTCACAGATACGCAGTATTTT.